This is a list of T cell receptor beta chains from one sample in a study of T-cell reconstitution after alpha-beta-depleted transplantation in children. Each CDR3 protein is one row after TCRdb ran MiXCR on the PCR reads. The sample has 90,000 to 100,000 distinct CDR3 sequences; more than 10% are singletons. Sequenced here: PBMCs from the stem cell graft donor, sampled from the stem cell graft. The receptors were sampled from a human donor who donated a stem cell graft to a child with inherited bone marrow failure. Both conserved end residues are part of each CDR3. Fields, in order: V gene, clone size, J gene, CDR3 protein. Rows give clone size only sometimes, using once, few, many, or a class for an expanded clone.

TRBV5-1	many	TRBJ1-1	CASSPPQGQGGKAFF
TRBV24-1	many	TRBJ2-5	CATSDPRLAAQETQYF
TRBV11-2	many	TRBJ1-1	CASSLGAPGDKAFF
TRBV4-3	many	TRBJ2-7	CASSPETSGIYEQYF
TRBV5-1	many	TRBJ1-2	CASSFSLESGYTF
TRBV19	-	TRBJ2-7	CASSMSEAGGFYEQYF
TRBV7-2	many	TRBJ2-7	CASSSRTGLEQYF
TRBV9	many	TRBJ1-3	CASSAPAQGTNTIYF
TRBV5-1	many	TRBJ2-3	CASSLLSGGGPTDTQYF
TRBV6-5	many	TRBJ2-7	CASRPGDTTPGQYF
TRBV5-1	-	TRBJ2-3	CASSWTLSTGRSTDTQYF
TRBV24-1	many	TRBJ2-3	CATSDLGGGTDTQYF
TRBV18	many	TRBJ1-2	CASSFNWDSYYGYTF
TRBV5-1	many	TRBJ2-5	CASSPGQIQETQYF
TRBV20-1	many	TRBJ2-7	CSARVPGGYEQYF
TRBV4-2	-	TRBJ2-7	CASSDLAGVSYEQYF
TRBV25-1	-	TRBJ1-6	CASSGRQGLNSPLHF
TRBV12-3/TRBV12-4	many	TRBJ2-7	CASSLARESSEQYF
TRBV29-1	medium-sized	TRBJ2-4	CSVETLGSKYF
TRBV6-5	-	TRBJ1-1	CASSTRFGGTEAFF
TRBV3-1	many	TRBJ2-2	CASSRPQGGNTGELFF
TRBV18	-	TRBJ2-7	CASSPGRTGLYEQYF
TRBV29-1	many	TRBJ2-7	CSVNSPSPPYEQYF
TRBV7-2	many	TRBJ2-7	CASSFGPPPREQYF
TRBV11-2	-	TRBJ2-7	CASSWTPGTHEQYF